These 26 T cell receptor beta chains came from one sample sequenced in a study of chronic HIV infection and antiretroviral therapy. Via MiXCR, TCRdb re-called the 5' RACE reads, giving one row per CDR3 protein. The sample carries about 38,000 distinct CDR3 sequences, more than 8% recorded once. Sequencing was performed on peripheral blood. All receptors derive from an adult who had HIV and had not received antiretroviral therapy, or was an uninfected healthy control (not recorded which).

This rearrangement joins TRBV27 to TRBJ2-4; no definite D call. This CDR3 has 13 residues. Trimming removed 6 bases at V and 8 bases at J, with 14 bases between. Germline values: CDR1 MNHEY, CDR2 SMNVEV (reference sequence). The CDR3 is CASRRSPRDIQYF. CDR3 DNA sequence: TGTGCCAGCAGGCGGAGTCCAAGGGACATTCAGTACTTC.

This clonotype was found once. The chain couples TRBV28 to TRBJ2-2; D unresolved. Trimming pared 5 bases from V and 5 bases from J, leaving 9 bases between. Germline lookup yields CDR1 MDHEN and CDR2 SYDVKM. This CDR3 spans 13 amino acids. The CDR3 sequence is CASSEGRTGELFF. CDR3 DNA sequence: TGTGCCAGCAGTGAAGGGCGTACCGGGGAGCTGTTTTTT.

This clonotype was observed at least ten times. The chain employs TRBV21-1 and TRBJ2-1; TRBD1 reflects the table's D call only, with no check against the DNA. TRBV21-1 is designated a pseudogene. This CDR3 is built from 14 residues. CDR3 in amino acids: CASSKEEGDDEQFF. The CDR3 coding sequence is TGTGCCAGCAGCAAAGAAGAAGGGGATGATGAGCAGTTCTTC.

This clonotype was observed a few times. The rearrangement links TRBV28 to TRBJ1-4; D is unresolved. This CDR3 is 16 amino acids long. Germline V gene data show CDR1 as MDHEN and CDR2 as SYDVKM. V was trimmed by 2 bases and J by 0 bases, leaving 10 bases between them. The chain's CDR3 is CASSLTYGATNEKLFF. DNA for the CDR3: TGTGCCAGCAGTTTAACCTACGGGGCAACTAATGAAAAACTGTTTTTT.

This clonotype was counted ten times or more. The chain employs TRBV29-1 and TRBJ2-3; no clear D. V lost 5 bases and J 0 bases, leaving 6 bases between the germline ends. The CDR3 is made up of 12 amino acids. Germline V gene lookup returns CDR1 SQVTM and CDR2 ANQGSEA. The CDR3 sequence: CSVSHSTDTQYF. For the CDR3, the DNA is TGCAGCGTTTCCCATAGCACAGATACGCAGTATTTT.

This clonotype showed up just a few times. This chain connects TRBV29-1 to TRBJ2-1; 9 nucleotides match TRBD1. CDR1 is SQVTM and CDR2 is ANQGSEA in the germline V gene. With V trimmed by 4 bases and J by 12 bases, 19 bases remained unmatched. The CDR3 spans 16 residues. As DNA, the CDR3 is TGCAGCGTTGTTTTCCGGGCGGGACAGGGAAGGTTGGGGCAGTTCTTC. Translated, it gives CSVVFRAGQGRLGQFF.

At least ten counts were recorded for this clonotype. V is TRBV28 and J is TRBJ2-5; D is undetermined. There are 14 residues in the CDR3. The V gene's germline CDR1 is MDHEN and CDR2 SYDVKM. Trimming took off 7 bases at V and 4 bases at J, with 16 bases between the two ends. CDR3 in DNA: TGTGCCAGCACCGCCTCCCCCGAAGGAGAGACCCAGTACTTC. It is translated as CASTASPEGETQYF.

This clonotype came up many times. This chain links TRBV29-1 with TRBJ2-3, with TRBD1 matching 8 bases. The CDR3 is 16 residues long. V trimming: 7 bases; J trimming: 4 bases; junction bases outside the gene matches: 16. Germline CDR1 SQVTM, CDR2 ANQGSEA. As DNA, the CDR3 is TGCAGCGCGGAGGGGTCCGGACAGGGAGCGGCAGATACGCAGTATTTT. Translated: CSAEGSGQGAADTQYF.

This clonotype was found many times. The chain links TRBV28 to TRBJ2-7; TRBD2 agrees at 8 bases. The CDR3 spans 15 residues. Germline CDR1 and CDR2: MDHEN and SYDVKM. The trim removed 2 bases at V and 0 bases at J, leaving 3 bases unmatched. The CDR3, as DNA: TGTGCCAGCAGTTTAACTAGCGGAACCTCCTACGAGCAGTACTTC. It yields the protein CASSLTSGTSYEQYF.

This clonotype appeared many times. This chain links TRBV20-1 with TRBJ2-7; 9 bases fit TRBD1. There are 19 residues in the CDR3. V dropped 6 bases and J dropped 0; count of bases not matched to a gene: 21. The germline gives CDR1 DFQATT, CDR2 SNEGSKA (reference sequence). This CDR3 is CSAIRRRHRGRSPSYEQYF. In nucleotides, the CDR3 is TGCAGTGCCATACGACGCCGGCACAGGGGGCGATCCCCCTCCTACGAGCAGTACTTC.

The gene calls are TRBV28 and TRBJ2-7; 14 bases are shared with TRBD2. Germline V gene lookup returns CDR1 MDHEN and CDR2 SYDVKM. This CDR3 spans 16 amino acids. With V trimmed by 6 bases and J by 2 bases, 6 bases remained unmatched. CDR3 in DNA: TGTGCCAGCAGCCGCAAGACTAGCGGGAGGGCCTACGAGCAGTACTTC. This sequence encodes CASSRKTSGRAYEQYF.

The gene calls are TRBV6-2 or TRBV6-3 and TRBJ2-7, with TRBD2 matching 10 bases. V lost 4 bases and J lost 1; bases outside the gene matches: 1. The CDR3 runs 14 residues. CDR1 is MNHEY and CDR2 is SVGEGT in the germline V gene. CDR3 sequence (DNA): TGTGCCAGCAGTTGGACTAGCGGATCCTACGAGCAGTACTTC. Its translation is CASSWTSGSYEQYF.

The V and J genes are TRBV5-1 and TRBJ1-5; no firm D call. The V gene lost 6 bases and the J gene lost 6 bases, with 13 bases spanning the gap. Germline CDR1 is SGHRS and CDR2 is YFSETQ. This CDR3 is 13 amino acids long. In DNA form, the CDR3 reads TGCGCCAGCACCTTTAGAGAGGGTCAGCCCCAGCATTTT. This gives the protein CASTFREGQPQHF.

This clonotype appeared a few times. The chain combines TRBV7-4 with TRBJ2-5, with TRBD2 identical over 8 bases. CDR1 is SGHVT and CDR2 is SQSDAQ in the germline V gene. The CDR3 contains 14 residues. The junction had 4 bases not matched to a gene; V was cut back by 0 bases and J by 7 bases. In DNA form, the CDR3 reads TGTGCCAGCAGCTTAGCCGGGACTAGGAGGACCCAGTACTTC. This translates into CASSLAGTRRTQYF.

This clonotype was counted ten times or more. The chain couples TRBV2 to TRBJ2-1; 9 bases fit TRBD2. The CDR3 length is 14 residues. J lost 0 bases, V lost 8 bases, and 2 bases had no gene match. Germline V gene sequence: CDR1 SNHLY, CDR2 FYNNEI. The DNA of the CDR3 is TGTGCCAGCGAGCGGGAGGTCTCCTACAATGAGCAGTTCTTC. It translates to CASEREVSYNEQFF.

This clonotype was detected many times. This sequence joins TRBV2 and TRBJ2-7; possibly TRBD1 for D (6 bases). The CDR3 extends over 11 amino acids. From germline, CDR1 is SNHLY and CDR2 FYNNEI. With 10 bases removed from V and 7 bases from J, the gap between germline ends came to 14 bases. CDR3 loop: CATLGAEEQYF. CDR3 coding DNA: TGTGCCACCCTGGGGGCTGAAGAGCAGTACTTC. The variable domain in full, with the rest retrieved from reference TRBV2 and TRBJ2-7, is EPEVTQTPSHQVTQMGQEVILRCVPISNHLYFYWYRQILGQKVEFLVSFYNNEISEKSEIFDDQFSVERPDGSNFTLKIRSTKLEDSAMYFCATLGAEEQYFGPGTRLTVT.

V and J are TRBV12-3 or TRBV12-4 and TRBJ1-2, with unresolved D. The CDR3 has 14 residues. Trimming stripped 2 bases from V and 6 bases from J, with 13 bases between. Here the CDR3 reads CASSLNNPVNGYTF. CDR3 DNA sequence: TGTGCCAGCAGTTTAAACAATCCGGTAAATGGCTACACCTTC.

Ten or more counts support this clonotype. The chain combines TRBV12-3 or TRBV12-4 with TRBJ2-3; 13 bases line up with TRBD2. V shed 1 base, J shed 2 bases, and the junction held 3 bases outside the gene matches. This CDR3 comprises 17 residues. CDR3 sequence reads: CASSLELAGGITDTQYF. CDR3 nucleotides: TGTGCCAGCAGTTTAGAACTAGCGGGAGGGATCACAGATACGCAGTATTTT.

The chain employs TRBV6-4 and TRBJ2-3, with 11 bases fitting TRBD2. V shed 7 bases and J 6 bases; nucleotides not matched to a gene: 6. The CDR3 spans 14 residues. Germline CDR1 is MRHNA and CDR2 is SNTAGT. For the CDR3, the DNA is TGTGCCAGCATATTACTAGCGGGAGACGATACGCAGTATTTT. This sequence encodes CASILLAGDDTQYF.

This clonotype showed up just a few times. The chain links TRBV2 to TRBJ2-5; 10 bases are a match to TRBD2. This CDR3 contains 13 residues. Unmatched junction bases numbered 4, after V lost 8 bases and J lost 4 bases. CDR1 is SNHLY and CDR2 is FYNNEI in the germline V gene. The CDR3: CASGASGRETQYF. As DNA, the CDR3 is TGTGCCAGCGGGGCTAGCGGGAGAGAGACCCAGTACTTC.

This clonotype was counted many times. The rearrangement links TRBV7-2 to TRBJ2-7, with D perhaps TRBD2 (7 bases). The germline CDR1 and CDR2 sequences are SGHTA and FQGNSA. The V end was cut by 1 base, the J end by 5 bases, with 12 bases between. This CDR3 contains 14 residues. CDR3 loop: CASSLGGRGNEQYF. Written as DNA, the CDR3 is TGTGCCAGCAGCTTAGGGGGGAGGGGGAACGAGCAGTACTTC.

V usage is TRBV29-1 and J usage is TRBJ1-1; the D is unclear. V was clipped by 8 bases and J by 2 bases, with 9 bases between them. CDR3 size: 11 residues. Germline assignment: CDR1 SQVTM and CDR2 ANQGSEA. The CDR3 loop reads CSPHRNTEAFF. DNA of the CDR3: TGCAGCCCACACAGAAACACTGAAGCTTTCTTT.

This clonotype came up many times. The CDR3 DNA follows: TGTGCCAGCAGTGAAGCAATTAGCGGGATAGGGGATGAGCAGTTCTTC. As protein: CASSEAISGIGDEQFF. The V call is TRBV2, the J call TRBJ2-1, with 8 positions matching TRBD2. CDR3 length equals 16 residues. V lost 0 bases, J lost 8 bases, and 9 bases stayed unmatched. Germline loops: CDR1 SNHLY, CDR2 FYNNEI.

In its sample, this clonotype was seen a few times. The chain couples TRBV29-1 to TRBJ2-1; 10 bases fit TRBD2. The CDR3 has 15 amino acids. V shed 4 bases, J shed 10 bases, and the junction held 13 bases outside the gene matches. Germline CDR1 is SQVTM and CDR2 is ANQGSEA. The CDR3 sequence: CSVVGKAGGPGEQFF. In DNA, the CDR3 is TGCAGCGTTGTTGGGAAAGCGGGAGGGCCGGGGGAGCAGTTCTTC.

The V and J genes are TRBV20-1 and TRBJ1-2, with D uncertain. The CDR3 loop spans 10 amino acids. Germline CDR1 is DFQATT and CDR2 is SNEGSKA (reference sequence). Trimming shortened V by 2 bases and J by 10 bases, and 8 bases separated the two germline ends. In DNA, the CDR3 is TGCAGTGCTAGACAAGATCACTACACCTTC. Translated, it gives CSARQDHYTF.

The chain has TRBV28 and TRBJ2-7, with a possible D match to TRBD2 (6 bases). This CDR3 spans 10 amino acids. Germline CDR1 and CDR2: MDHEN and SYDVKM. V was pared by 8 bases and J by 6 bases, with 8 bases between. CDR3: CASGGFEQYF. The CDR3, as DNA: TGTGCCAGCGGGGGGTTCGAGCAGTACTTC.